This passage covers 14 T cell receptor beta chains from one sample sequenced in a study of shared T cell receptors in the human thymus. The data were produced by immunoSEQ multiplex PCR, yet TCRdb's version contains in-frame clones alone and is incomplete. Among 500,000 to 750,000 clones listed, approximately 88% were seen once. The sample was also linked to a second study, of human thymus T cells.

The specimen sequenced was thymocytes. These receptors originate from a boy younger than two with a congenital heart defect.

This clone has only a few counts. The chain has TRBV4-2 and TRBJ2-1; 8 nucleotides match TRBD2. V was clipped by 4 bases and J by 2 bases; unmatched bases: 7. The CDR3 sequence is 16 residues long. The germline V gene encodes CDR1 LGHNA and CDR2 YNFKEQ. CDR3 residues: CASSLGPGGTYNEQFF. The CDR3 nucleotides read TGTGCCAGCAGCCTTGGGCCGGGAGGGACCTACAATGAGCAGTTCTTC.

The chain is built from TRBV19 and TRBJ2-3; 11 bases map to TRBD1. The V gene's germline CDR1 is LNHDA and CDR2 SQIVND (reference sequence). Trimming took 4 bases from V and 8 from J; bases not matched to a gene: 11. This CDR3 region has 16 residues. The CDR3 coding sequence is TGTGCCAGTAGTACGATCAGGGACAGGGGGGTTGGTACGCAGTATTTT. Its translation is CASSTIRDRGVGTQYF.

The chain couples TRBV5-6 to TRBJ2-3; no clear D. This CDR3 has 14 amino acids. Germline values: CDR1 SGHDT, CDR2 YYEEEE. The V gene lost 0 bases and the J gene lost 3 bases, with 8 bases spanning the gap. The CDR3 spells CASSLGHYTDTQYF. CDR3 DNA: TGTGCCAGCAGCTTGGGTCACTATACAGATACGCAGTATTTT.

This chain's CDR3 is CASSPHGTANTGELFF. The CDR3 bases are TGTGCCAGCTCACCCCATGGGACAGCGAACACCGGGGAGCTGTTTTTT. The chain joins TRBV18 to TRBJ2-2, with TRBD1 matching 7 bases. The CDR3 is made up of 16 amino acids. The germline V gene encodes CDR1 KGHSH and CDR2 LQKENI. Germline trimming cut 3 bases from V and 0 bases from J; bases unmatched to any gene: 4.

The chain carries TRBV5-8 and TRBJ2-2; TRBD2 matches at 12 bases. The CDR3 extends over 16 amino acids. The ends lost 2 bases at V and 8 bases at J; junction bases unmatched: 7. The germline V gene encodes CDR1 SGHTS and CDR2 YDEGEE. Written as DNA, the CDR3 is TGTGCCAGCAGCTTCCACGGACTAGCGGGAACTGGGGAGCTGTTTTTT. It encodes CASSFHGLAGTGELFF.

The rearrangement uses TRBV27 and TRBJ2-1, with D possibly TRBD2 on 6 matching bases. Germline values: CDR1 MNHEY, CDR2 SMNVEV (reference sequence). The V end was cut by 5 bases, the J end by 4 bases, with 12 bases between. This CDR3 comprises 14 residues. This CDR3 reads CASSPGTSYNEQFF. CDR3 nucleotide sequence: TGTGCCAGCAGTCCTGGGACTTCTTACAATGAGCAGTTCTTC.

The CDR3 bases are TGTGCCAGCAGTGGATCCCTTAACACTAGCGGCACTTACAATGAGCAGTTCTTC. Protein product: CASSGSLNTSGTYNEQFF. This rearrangement joins TRBV25-1 to TRBJ2-1; TRBD2 matches 8 bases. Germline CDR1 MGHDK, CDR2 SYGVNS. This CDR3 is 18 amino acids long. The trim removed 4 bases at V and 4 bases at J, leaving 15 bases unmatched.

The genes are TRBV5-1 and TRBJ1-3; D is undetermined. The CDR3 has 15 amino acids. Trimming removed 0 bases from V and 5 bases from J, with 12 bases in between. Germline V gives CDR1 SGHRS, CDR2 YFSETQ. The CDR3 loop reads CASSLGAGFRNTIYF. CDR3 DNA: TGCGCCAGCAGCTTGGGGGCAGGTTTTAGAAACACCATATATTTT.

The chain recombines TRBV10-2 with TRBJ1-1; D gene uncertain. Germline CDR1 reads WSHSY; CDR2 reads SAAADI. CDR3 length: 14 residues. V lost 3 bases and J lost 3, with 11 bases in between. The CDR3 nucleotides are TGCGCCAGCAGTGATCTACTTCCGGACACTGAAGCTTTCTTT. As protein: CASSDLLPDTEAFF.

The genes are TRBV28 and TRBJ1-1, with D maybe TRBD1 (6 bases). Trimming cost V 7 bases and J 0 bases, with 36 bases left between them. Germline CDR1 MDHEN, CDR2 SYDVKM. The CDR3 consists of 22 residues. The CDR3 nucleotides read TGTGCCAGCATCCCTTCACAACCCCTCCCGCTACCGACAGGCCCTATGAACACTGAAGCTTTCTTT. Its protein is CASIPSQPLPLPTGPMNTEAFF.

In the case of this clone: The same CDR3 also results from other DNA sequences found in this sample. The V call is TRBV28, the J call TRBJ1-1; D is unresolved. The CDR3 totals 12 residues. The germline V gene encodes CDR1 MDHEN and CDR2 SYDVKM. The V end lost 5 bases, the J end lost 0 bases, and 4 bases lay between the germline ends. The CDR3 here is CASSPMNTEAFF. The DNA of the CDR3 is TGTGCCAGCAGTCCCATGAACACTGAAGCTTTCTTT.

The chain combines TRBV6-6 with TRBJ2-2, with D possibly matching TRBD2 (5 bases). V was shortened by 2 bases and J by 5 bases, with 15 bases between the two germline ends. Per the germline V gene, CDR1 is MNHNY and CDR2 is SVGAGI (reference sequence). CDR3 size: 16 residues. This chain's CDR3 is CASSYKRSHFTGELFF. The DNA of the CDR3 is TGTGCCAGCAGTTACAAGCGGTCTCACTTTACCGGGGAGCTGTTTTTT.

V usage is TRBV12-5 and J usage is TRBJ1-1, with TRBD1 identical over 8 bases. V lost 5 bases, J lost 0 bases, and 11 bases stayed unmatched. The CDR3 totals 17 residues. CDR1 and CDR2 from the germline V gene are LGHNT and FRNRAP. The CDR3 reads CASGPPRQGIMNTEAFF. CDR3 nucleotide sequence: TGTGCTAGTGGTCCCCCCCGACAGGGGATCATGAACACTGAAGCTTTCTTT.

The V gene is TRBV7-2, the J gene TRBJ1-1, with D maybe TRBD1 (5 bases). The CDR3 contains 16 residues. Deletions cut 1 base from V and 4 bases from J, with 16 bases between. Looked up from germline, CDR1 is SGHTA and CDR2 is FQGNSA. CDR3 in amino acids: CASSLDTGRARTEAFF. The CDR3, as DNA: TGTGCCAGCAGCTTAGATACCGGCAGGGCCCGCACTGAAGCTTTCTTT.